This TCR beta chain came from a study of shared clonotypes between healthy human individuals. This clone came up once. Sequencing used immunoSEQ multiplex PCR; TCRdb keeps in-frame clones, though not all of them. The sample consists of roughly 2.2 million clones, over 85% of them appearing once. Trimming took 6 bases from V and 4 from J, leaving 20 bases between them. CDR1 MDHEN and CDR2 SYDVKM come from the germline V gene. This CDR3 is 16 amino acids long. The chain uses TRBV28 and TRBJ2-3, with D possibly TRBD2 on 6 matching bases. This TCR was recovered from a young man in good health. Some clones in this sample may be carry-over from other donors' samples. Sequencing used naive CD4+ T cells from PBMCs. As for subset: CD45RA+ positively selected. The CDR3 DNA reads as TGTGCCAGCAGCCGACACGGCGGGAAGGGCCCAGATACGCAGTATTTT. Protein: CASSRHGGKGPDTQYF.